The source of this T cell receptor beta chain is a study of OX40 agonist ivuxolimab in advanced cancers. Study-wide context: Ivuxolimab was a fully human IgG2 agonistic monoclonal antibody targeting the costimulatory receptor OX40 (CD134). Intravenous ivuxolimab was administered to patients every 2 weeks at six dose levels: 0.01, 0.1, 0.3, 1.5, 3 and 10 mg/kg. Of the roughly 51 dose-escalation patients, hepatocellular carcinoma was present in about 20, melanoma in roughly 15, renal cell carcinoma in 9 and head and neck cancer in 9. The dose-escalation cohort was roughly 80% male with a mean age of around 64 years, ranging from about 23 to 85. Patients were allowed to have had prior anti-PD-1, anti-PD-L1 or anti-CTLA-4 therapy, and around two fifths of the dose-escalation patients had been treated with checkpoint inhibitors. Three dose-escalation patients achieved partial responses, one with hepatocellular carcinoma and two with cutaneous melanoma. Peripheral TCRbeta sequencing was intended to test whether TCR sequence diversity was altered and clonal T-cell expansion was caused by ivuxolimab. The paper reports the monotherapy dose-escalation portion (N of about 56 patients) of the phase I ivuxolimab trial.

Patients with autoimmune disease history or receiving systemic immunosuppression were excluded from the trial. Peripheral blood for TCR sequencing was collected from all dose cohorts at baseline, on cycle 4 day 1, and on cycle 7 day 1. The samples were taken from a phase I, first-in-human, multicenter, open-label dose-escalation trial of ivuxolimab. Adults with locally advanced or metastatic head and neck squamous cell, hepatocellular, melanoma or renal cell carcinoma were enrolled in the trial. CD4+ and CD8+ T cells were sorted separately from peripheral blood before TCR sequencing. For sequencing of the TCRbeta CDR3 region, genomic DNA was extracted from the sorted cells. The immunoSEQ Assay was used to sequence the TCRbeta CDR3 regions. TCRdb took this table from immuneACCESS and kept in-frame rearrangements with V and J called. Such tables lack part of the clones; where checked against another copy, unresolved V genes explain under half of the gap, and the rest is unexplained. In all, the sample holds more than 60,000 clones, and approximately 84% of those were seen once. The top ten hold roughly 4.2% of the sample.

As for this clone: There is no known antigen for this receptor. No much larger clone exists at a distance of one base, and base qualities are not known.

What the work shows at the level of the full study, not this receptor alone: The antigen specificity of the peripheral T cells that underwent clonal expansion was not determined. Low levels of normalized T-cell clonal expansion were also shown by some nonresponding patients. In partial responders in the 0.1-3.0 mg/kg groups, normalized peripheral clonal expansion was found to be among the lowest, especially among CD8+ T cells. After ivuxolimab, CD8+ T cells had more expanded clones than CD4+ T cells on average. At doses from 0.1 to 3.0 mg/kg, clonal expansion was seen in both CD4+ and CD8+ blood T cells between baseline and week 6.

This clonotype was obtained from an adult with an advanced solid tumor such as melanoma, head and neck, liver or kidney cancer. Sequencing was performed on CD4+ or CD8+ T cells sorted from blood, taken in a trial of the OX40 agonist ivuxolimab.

The sequenced DNA is TGTGCCAGCAGCTTAAACGGGCAGAACACCGGGGAGCTGTTTTTT. Translated, this gives CASSLNGQNTGELFF. The V and J segments used are TRBV7-3 and TRBJ2-2, with no D gene named confidently. A distance of 7 bases separates the germline ends of V and J, which lose 1 base and 1 base respectively. Counted from cysteine to phenylalanine, this CDR3 has 15 amino acids. The sequence is cut down to CDR3 DNA, 45 bases in frame from base 1. Per the germline V gene, SGHTA is the CDR1 and FQGTGA is the CDR2.